This T cell receptor beta chain was found in a study of T cell responses to AZD1222 COVID-19 vaccine. Generated by immunoSEQ multiplex PCR, the TCRdb table keeps only in-frame clones and is missing some. Of some 170,000 clones listed, approximately 90% are singletons. The ends were cut back, 4 bases at V and 4 bases at J, with 13 bases in the middle. This CDR3 has 13 amino acids. The V gene's germline CDR1 is GTSNPN and CDR2 SVGIG (reference sequence). The sequence was collected from an adult who received the AZD1222 COVID-19 vaccine. The material was peripheral blood, obtained 28 days after the second AZD1222 dose. The J gene is TRBJ1-2, the V gene TRBV30; no clear D. CDR3 amino acids: CAWNPLGLYGYTF. In nucleotides, the CDR3 is TGTGCCTGGAACCCCCTCGGGCTCTATGGCTACACCTTC.